The 2 T cell receptor beta chains given below trace back to one sample, sequenced in a study of CD8 T cell repertoires and HIV-1 epitope variants. Only in-frame clones appear in the TCRdb table, and some are missing; sequencing was by immunoSEQ multiplex PCR. This sample carries about 95,000 clones, 74% of them seen once, and the ten largest clones take roughly 25%. Sequenced sample: uncultured baseline CD8+ T cells from peripheral blood mononuclear cells (PBMCs). The receptors were gathered from a male donor with HIV.

The gene calls are TRBV5-1 and TRBJ1-1, with TRBD1 as a possible D gene (5 bases). V shed 0 bases and J shed 10 bases, with 19 bases lying between them. This CDR3 has 15 amino acids. Germline loops: CDR1 SGHRS, CDR2 YFSETQ. The CDR3: CASSLASGGTSSAFF. The DNA of the CDR3 is TGCGCCAGCAGCTTGGCCAGCGGGGGTACCTCTTCAGCTTTCTTT. The full variable domain, rest sourced from reference TRBV5-1 and TRBJ1-1, is KAGVTQTPRYLIKTRGQQVTLSCSPISGHRSVSWYQQTPGQGLQFLFEYFSETQRNKGNFPGRFSGRQFSNSRSEMNVSTLELGDSALYLCASSLASGGTSSAFFGQGTRLTVV.

The chain carries TRBV5-4 and TRBJ1-5; 7 bases line up with TRBD1. CDR1 and CDR2 from the germline V gene are SGHNT and YYREEE (reference sequence). The CDR3 has 15 residues. V was clipped by 4 bases and J by 4 bases; unmatched bases: 8. CDR3 residues: CASSNGGTANQPQHF. The CDR3 region has the DNA TGTGCCAGCAGCAACGGAGGGACAGCGAATCAGCCCCAGCATTTT.